These 10 T cell receptor beta chains came from one sample sequenced in a study of human T cells and chemical hapten exposure. Time point of the sample: patch test 1, 2 weeks after DPC sensitization. Sample treatment: therapeutic diphenylcyclopropenone sensitization with weekly scalp DPC. It was from unfractionated whole blood that total RNA was extracted. TCRdb re-called the RACE reads through MiXCR, storing one row per CDR3 protein. The sample has around 44,000 distinct CDR3 sequences, under 4.5% seen once. The source was whole blood, collected in connection with sensitization to the hapten diphenylcyclopropenone (DPC). The receptors were gathered from a man aged 50-59 years with alopecia areata. Some clones in this sample may be carry-over from other donors' samples.

This clonotype was recorded many times. This chain uses TRBV2 with TRBJ1-5; 8 bases agree with TRBD1. This CDR3 is built from 16 residues. Germline CDR1 reads SNHLY; CDR2 reads FYNNEI. Trimming cost V 6 bases and J 6 bases; bases outside gene matches: 13. CDR3 loop: CASRLDRGEGSQPQHF. In DNA, the CDR3 is TGTGCCAGCAGGTTAGACAGGGGAGAAGGGAGTCAGCCCCAGCATTTT.

The chain is built from TRBV5-1 and TRBJ1-1, with D uncertain. In germline, CDR1 is SGHRS, CDR2 YFSETQ. Trimming removed 4 bases at V and 0 bases at J, with 13 bases between. The CDR3 is made up of 15 amino acids. The CDR3 spells CASSPPERMNTEAFF. CDR3 nucleotide sequence: TGCGCCAGCAGCCCACCAGAGCGAATGAACACTGAAGCTTTCTTT.

The rearrangement joins TRBV6-5 to TRBJ2-3, with D possibly being TRBD2 (6 bases). Germline V lookup: CDR1 MNHEY, CDR2 SVGAGI. The CDR3 contains 18 residues. Trimming took off 4 bases at V and 4 bases at J, with 24 bases between the two ends. The DNA for the CDR3 is TGTGCCAGCAGTTTGACATCCTCAGCGGGCCAACAAGCAGATACGCAGTATTTT. Translating gives CASSLTSSAGQQADTQYF.

The sample holds many counts of this clonotype. The junction does not match germline at one end; this may be a read error. The chain joins TRBV7-7 to TRBJ2-1, with unresolved D. This CDR3 spans 15 amino acids. The germline CDR1 and CDR2 sequences are SSHAT and FNYEAQ (reference sequence). The CDR3 spells CASSLAPFTNHEQFF. In DNA, the CDR3 is TGTGCTAGCAGCTTAGCTCCGTTCACTAACCATGAGCAGTTCTTC.

This clonotype has ten or more counts. The rearrangement joins TRBV29-1 to TRBJ2-5; D call uncertain. The length of the CDR3 is 12 residues. In germline, CDR1 is SQVTM, CDR2 ANQGSEA. The ends were cut back, 5 bases at V and 4 bases at J, with 11 bases in the middle. The DNA for the CDR3 is TGCAGCGTTAGCTTGGAAGCAGAGACCCAGTACTTC. It yields the protein CSVSLEAETQYF.

This clonotype was found many times. The CDR3 is CASSPLGRPGEQFF. The CDR3 DNA sequence: TGTGCCAGCAGTCCCCTCGGCCGGCCGGGGGAGCAGTTCTTC. The chain couples TRBV28 to TRBJ2-1, with D possibly TRBD2 on 5 matching bases. This CDR3 has 14 amino acids. Trimming cost V 5 bases and J 10 bases, with 18 bases left between them. Germline CDR1 is MDHEN and CDR2 is SYDVKM. The full variable domain, in which reference TRBV28 and TRBJ2-1 provide the parts outside the CDR3, is DVKVTQSSRYLVKRTGEKVFLECVQDMDHENMFWYRQDPGLGLRLIYFSYDVKMKEKGDIPEGYSVSREKKERFSLILESASTNQTSMYLCASSPLGRPGEQFFGPGTRLTVL.

At least ten counts were recorded for this clonotype. The V call is TRBV7-8, the J call TRBJ2-3, with 10 bases identical to TRBD2. This CDR3 is 17 amino acids long. The germline CDR1 and CDR2 sequences are SGHVS and FQNEAQ. J was trimmed by 4 bases and V by 1 base; bases with no gene match: 8. DNA for the CDR3: TGTGCCAGCAGCTTAGGGCTTAGCGGGAGGAGCGCAGATACGCAGTATTTT. Protein product: CASSLGLSGRSADTQYF. The whole variable domain, remainder taken from reference TRBV7-8 and TRBJ2-3, is GAGVSQSPRYKVAKRGQDVALRCDPISGHVSLFWYQQALGQGPEFLTYFQNEAQLDKSGLPSDRFFAERPEGSVSTLKIQRTQQEDSAVYLCASSLGLSGRSADTQYFGPGTRLTVL.

This clonotype was seen ten or more times. The chain links TRBV29-1 to TRBJ1-1; TRBD1 might be the D (5 bases). Germline CDR1 SQVTM, CDR2 ANQGSEA. The CDR3 consists of 13 residues. The V gene lost 4 bases and the J gene lost 0 bases, with 9 bases spanning the gap. CDR3 protein: CSVAGPMNTEAFF. Here the CDR3 DNA reads TGCAGCGTTGCGGGGCCGATGAACACTGAAGCTTTCTTT.

In regard to this clonotype: With a much larger clone just one base away, this may be a read error. Since no conserved phenylalanine or tryptophan closes the CDR3, a read error is the likely cause. The rearrangement links TRBV13 to TRBJ1-2; 7 nucleotides agree with TRBD1. V was clipped by 3 bases and J by 7 bases; unmatched bases: 2. The CDR3 is 12 residues long. CDR1 and CDR2 from the germline V gene are PRHDT and FYEKMQ (reference sequence). The CDR3 is CASSLDRLGYTL. The CDR3 DNA follows: TGTGCCAGCAGCTTGGACAGGCTTGGCTACACCTTA.

This clonotype was counted many times. The chain joins TRBV12-3 or TRBV12-4 to TRBJ2-3; D remains ambiguous. The CDR3 is made up of 16 amino acids. V was pared by 5 bases and J by 0 bases, with 15 bases between. CDR3 sequence: CASSLHGTPSTDTQYF. The CDR3 DNA is TGTGCCAGCAGTCTACACGGCACTCCTAGCACAGATACGCAGTATTTT.